This T cell receptor (beta chain) was identified during a study of CD8 T cells in ankylosing spondylitis (dated by TCRdb to about 2017). For context, the study as a whole: The study set out to find disease-linked TCR variants by profiling T cell receptor beta repertoires in ankylosing spondylitis patients and healthy donors. The full study cohort was made up of about 24 ankylosing spondylitis patients and roughly 98 healthy donors. Peripheral blood was sampled, and synovial fluid was additionally collected from ankylosing spondylitis patients.

Results and caveats for the whole study, not just this receptor: Some of the motif variants had been reported before in the synovial fluid and blood of reactive arthritis patients, a finding that suggests common disease-initiation mechanisms. Significant enrichment of the disease-linked clones was reported in matched synovial fluid samples from ankylosing spondylitis patients. A TCR beta motif made up of 7 to 9 highly homologous amino acid variants appeared to be characteristic of blood from ankylosing spondylitis patients. The disease-linked clones had a CD8+ phenotype and were found at relatively low frequencies in peripheral blood.

Trimming at the junction amounts to 5 bases on V and 0 bases on J, and the germline ends lie 13 bases apart. CDR1 is given as SGHVS and CDR2 as FNYEAQ, both from the germline V gene. The CDR3 spans 15 residues, from the cysteine through the phenylalanine. The read is trimmed to its CDR3 DNA, 45 bases read in frame from base 1. This clonotype was seen at least ten times. Its antigen is currently not known. Qualities for individual bases were not recorded, and no much larger clone is one base off. TCRdb shows the sequencer as Illumina HiSeq 2500. TCR beta libraries were prepared by quantitative 5'-RACE with molecular barcodes. Per the original workflow: Disease-linked TCR variants were identified with a new computational method built on a probabilistic model of VDJ rearrangement. The public reads were run again by TCRdb, first through fastp at Q25 and then through MiXCR, and only productive beta chains were kept. When rows share a CDR3 protein, they turn into one entry using the most common DNA and genes. The V and J calls and clone size come from TCRdb's table, not from the authors' own analysis. The sample table shows 160,000 or so distinct CDR3 sequences, and 9.5% to 10% are seen once. The top ten clones comprise around 16% of the sample.

Sequenced input: blood, either unsorted or a sorted T cell fraction (not recorded which). The sequence was collected from a female donor with ankylosing spondylitis or in good health (not recorded which). The chain is made from TRBV7-6 and TRBJ1-1; possibly the D gene is TRBD1, per 5 matching bases. The DNA is as follows: TGTGCCAGCAGCCCCCCCGGGGCGGTGAACACTGAAGCTTTCTTT. Its product reads: CASSPPGAVNTEAFF.